These T cell receptor beta chains were read from a single sample in a study of a mutant IDH1 vaccine in newly diagnosed glioma. Here immunoSEQ multiplex PCR was the method, and the copy in TCRdb shows in-frame clones only, minus some. The sample shows 25,000 to 30,000 clones, around 80% of them seen only once. The antigens these receptors bind are not known. This material consisted of PBMCs, taken from a glioma patient whose treatment included an IDH1 peptide vaccine. The receptors come from a woman aged 18-29 years with glioma. Both conserved end residues are part of each CDR3. The D gene is left open where the match is weak. Clone size is stated in some rows and not others, as once, few, many or a class when expanded.

cdr3_length j_call clone_size d_call v_call cdr3_aa cdr3_nt
15 TRBJ1-4 NA TRBD1 TRBV7-2 CASSPNRGANEKLFF TGTGCCAGCAGCCCGAACAGGGGGGCTAATGAAAAACTGTTTTTT
14 TRBJ1-5 NA NA TRBV5-6 CASSLGWSNQPQHF TGTGCCAGCAGCTTGGGATGGAGCAATCAGCCCCAGCATTTT
15 TRBJ1-1 once NA TRBV6-1 CASSDRGGLNTEAFF TGTGCCAGCAGTGACAGGGGTGGACTGAACACTGAAGCTTTCTTT
12 TRBJ2-2 NA NA TRBV15 CATSDESGELFF TGTGCCACCAGCGATGAATCCGGGGAGCTGTTTTTT
13 TRBJ1-1 NA NA TRBV29-1 CSVTYSENTEAFF TGCAGCGTTACTTACAGCGAGAACACTGAAGCTTTCTTT
20 TRBJ1-2 NA NA TRBV4-2 CASSQDRLRQLGGTNYGYTF TGTGCCAGCAGCCAAGACCGACTCAGACAGTTGGGAGGGACTAACTATGGCTACACCTTC
13 TRBJ2-5 few NA TRBV2 CASIVPGAGTQYF TGTGCCAGCATTGTACCAGGGGCTGGGACCCAGTACTTC
15 TRBJ1-2 NA NA TRBV27 CASSLFFGTEYGYTF TGTGCCAGCAGTTTATTCTTTGGGACGGAGTATGGCTACACCTTC
13 TRBJ1-5 NA NA TRBV6-5 CASSHDSNQPQHF TGTGCCAGCAGCCATGACAGTAATCAGCCCCAGCATTTT
14 TRBJ2-1 NA NA TRBV5-1 CASSLGQTSDEQFF TGCGCCAGCAGCTTGGGCCAAACAAGCGATGAGCAGTTCTTC
15 TRBJ2-2 NA NA TRBV18 CASSPLQGLVGELFF TGTGCCAGCTCACCACTCCAGGGCTTGGTCGGGGAGCTGTTTTTT
13 TRBJ1-5 NA NA TRBV10-3 CAISVDKSQPQHF TGTGCCATCAGTGTAGACAAAAGTCAGCCCCAGCATTTT
14 TRBJ1-2 NA NA TRBV5-1 CASSPGGQNYGYTF TGCGCCAGCAGCCCTGGCGGGCAGAACTATGGCTACACCTTC
14 TRBJ2-5 NA TRBD2 TRBV6-6 CASSLLTGGETQYF TGTGCCAGCAGCCTCTTGACGGGAGGAGAGACCCAGTACTTC
16 TRBJ1-6 NA NA TRBV25-1 CASSLPGHDFDSPLHF TGTGCCAGCAGTCTCCCGGGACACGATTTTGATTCACCCCTCCACTTT
14 TRBJ2-5 NA TRBD1 TRBV27 CASSYGQGEETQYF TGTGCCAGCAGCTACGGACAGGGTGAGGAGACCCAGTACTTC
13 TRBJ1-2 NA NA TRBV9 CASSVTVNYGYTF TGTGCCAGCAGCGTGACAGTAAACTATGGCTACACCTTC
13 TRBJ2-1 NA NA TRBV5-4 CASSLGGRDEQFF TGTGCCAGCAGCTTGGGGGGGCGGGATGAGCAGTTCTTC
17 TRBJ2-6 NA NA TRBV7-7 CASSIGLPQSRANVLTF TGTGCCAGCAGCATAGGGTTGCCACAAAGTCGGGCCAACGTCCTGACTTTC
18 TRBJ1-5 NA NA TRBV25-1 CASSESGLTVHGNQPQHF TGTGCCAGCAGTGAATCGGGTCTAACAGTTCATGGCAATCAGCCCCAGCATTTT
15 TRBJ2-1 NA TRBD2 TRBV19 CARTFRLARDNEQFF TGTGCCAGAACTTTTAGACTAGCCAGGGACAATGAGCAGTTCTTC
15 TRBJ2-1 NA NA TRBV4-3 CASSQEGGAYNEQFF TGCGCCAGCAGCCAAGAAGGGGGGGCCTACAATGAGCAGTTCTTC
15 TRBJ2-5 NA TRBD2 TRBV6-6 CASIRIAGSQETQYF TGTGCCAGCATAAGGATAGCGGGGAGTCAAGAGACCCAGTACTTC